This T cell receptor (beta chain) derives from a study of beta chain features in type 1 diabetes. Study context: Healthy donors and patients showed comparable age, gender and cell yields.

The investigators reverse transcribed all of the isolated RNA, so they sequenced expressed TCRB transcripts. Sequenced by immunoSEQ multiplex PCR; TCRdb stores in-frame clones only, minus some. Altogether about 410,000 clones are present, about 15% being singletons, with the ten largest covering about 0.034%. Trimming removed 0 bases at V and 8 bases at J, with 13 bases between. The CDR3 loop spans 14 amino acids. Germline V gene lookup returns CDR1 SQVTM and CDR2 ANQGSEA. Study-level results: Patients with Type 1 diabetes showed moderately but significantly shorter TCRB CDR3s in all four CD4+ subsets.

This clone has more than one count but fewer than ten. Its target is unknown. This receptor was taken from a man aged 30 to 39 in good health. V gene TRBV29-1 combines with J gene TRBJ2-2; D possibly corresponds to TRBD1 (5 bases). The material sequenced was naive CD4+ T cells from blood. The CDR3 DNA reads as TGCAGCGTTGAAGATTCAGGGCCCGGAGGGGAGCTGTTTTTT. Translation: CSVEDSGPGGELFF.